This passage covers 19 T cell receptor beta chains from one sample sequenced in a study of spatial heterogeneity in lung cancer. The time point denotes: sample taken at primary tumor resection. One entry per CDR3 protein results from TCRdb running MiXCR on the 5' RACE reads. The profile shows around 24,000 distinct CDR3 sequences, 6% to 7.5% of them singletons. Here the sequenced sample was PBMCs, taken at surgery. Receptor source: a male donor with early-stage non-small cell lung cancer.

This clonotype came up many times. V usage is TRBV5-1 and J usage is TRBJ1-2; 8 bases are a match to TRBD1. CDR1 is SGHRS, CDR2 YFSETQ, per germline. V trimming: 5 bases; J trimming: 8 bases; junction bases outside the gene matches: 8. The CDR3 is made up of 13 amino acids. CDR3 DNA sequence: TGCGCCAGCAGATTCCAGACAGGGGAGGGCTACACCTTC. It translates to CASRFQTGEGYTF.

This clonotype was detected many times. The chain links TRBV20-1 to TRBJ1-6, with a weak D call TRBD1 (5 bases). The CDR3 spans 14 residues. Looked up from germline, CDR1 is DFQATT and CDR2 is SNEGSKA (reference sequence). V dropped 5 bases and J dropped 8 bases, with 16 bases sitting between them. CDR3 amino acids: CSASDSKLDSPLHF. The CDR3 nucleotides are TGCAGTGCTTCTGACAGTAAGCTCGATTCACCCCTCCACTTT.

In its sample, this clonotype was seen many times. V usage is TRBV20-1 and J usage is TRBJ1-2, with D perhaps matching TRBD1 (5 bases). The CDR3 contains 12 residues. Germline CDR1 and CDR2: DFQATT and SNEGSKA (reference sequence). Trimming took 7 bases from V and 8 from J, leaving 17 bases between them. DNA of the CDR3: TGCAGTGTAACCGGACACATCTACGGCTACACCTTC. Translated: CSVTGHIYGYTF.

This clonotype turned up a few times. The V gene is TRBV21-1, the J gene TRBJ1-5; the table calls TRBD1, which could not be checked here. TRBV21-1 is a listed pseudogene. This CDR3 spans 17 amino acids. In nucleotides, the CDR3 is TGTGCCAGCAGCACGAGTCGTGCCGGGACAGGGAATCAGCCCCAGCATTTT. This translates into CASSTSRAGTGNQPQHF.

This clonotype is deemed medium-sized. V and J are TRBV10-3 and TRBJ2-7; tentatively, D is TRBD1 (6 bases). V lost 10 bases to trimming and J lost 0 bases, with 10 bases between them. The CDR3 has 12 residues. Germline V CDR1 and CDR2: ENHRY, SYGVKD. The CDR3 nucleotides read TGTGCCACATGGACAGACTCCTACGAGCAGTACTTC. Its protein product is CATWTDSYEQYF.

The chain employs TRBV2 and TRBJ1-1; D may be TRBD1 (6 bases). V lost 6 bases, J lost 4 bases, and 21 bases lay in between. Germline-derived CDR1 and CDR2 are SNHLY and FYNNEI. This CDR3 contains 16 residues. CDR3 amino acids: CASSPPRGGLPTEAFF. In nucleotides, the CDR3 is TGTGCCAGCAGCCCCCCTAGGGGGGGGCTTCCCACTGAAGCTTTCTTT.

The V and J genes are TRBV29-1 and TRBJ2-7; the D gene is possibly TRBD2 (5 bases). The CDR3 loop spans 12 amino acids. V was pared by 7 bases and J by 0 bases, with 10 bases between. CDR1 is SQVTM and CDR2 is ANQGSEA in the germline V gene. CDR3 in DNA: TGCAGCGCGGGAATGAGCTCCTACGAGCAGTACTTC. It translates to CSAGMSSYEQYF.

The chain combines TRBV5-1 with TRBJ2-3; TRBD1 or TRBD2 may be the D gene (6 bases each). This CDR3 is built from 15 residues. V shed 4 bases and J shed 2 bases, with 14 bases lying between them. Germline V gene data show CDR1 as SGHRS and CDR2 as YFSETQ. In DNA, the CDR3 is TGCGCCAGCAGCCAGCAGGGGAGGCACACAGATACGCAGTATTTT. It codes for CASSQQGRHTDTQYF.

This clonotype was counted between two and nine times. The V and J genes are TRBV28 and TRBJ2-1; 7 bases agree with TRBD1. The germline V gene has CDR1 MDHEN and CDR2 SYDVKM. V shed 6 bases and J 3 bases; nucleotides not matched to a gene: 5. The length of the CDR3 is 14 residues. The CDR3 nucleotides are TGTGCCAGCAGCAGGACAGGAGTCTACAATGAGCAGTTCTTC. It is translated as CASSRTGVYNEQFF.

This clonotype was seen a few times. The rearrangement links TRBV5-4 to TRBJ2-2; no firm D call. V was trimmed by 4 bases and J by 7 bases, leaving 20 bases between them. The germline V gene encodes CDR1 SGHNT and CDR2 YYREEE (reference sequence). This CDR3 comprises 16 residues. The CDR3 sequence: CASSPGPGSPGGELFF. In DNA, the CDR3 is TGTGCCAGCAGCCCCGGGCCGGGCAGCCCTGGCGGGGAGCTGTTTTTT. Looking up the rest from reference TRBV5-4 and TRBJ2-2 gives the full variable domain: ETGVTQSPTHLIKTRGQQVTLRCSSQSGHNTVSWYQQALGQGPQFIFQYYREEENGRGNFPPRFSGLQFPNYSSELNVNALELDDSALYLCASSPGPGSPGGELFFGEGSRLTVL.

The rearrangement joins TRBV29-1 to TRBJ2-3, with TRBD2 as a possible D gene (6 bases). Trimming shortened V by 4 bases and J by 7 bases, and 18 bases separated the two germline ends. CDR1 SQVTM and CDR2 ANQGSEA come from the germline V gene. The CDR3 length is 14 residues. The CDR3 DNA reads TGCAGCGTTGGGACCACTCTCGGGAGAAATACGCAGTATTTT. Protein sequence: CSVGTTLGRNTQYF.

The rearrangement uses TRBV19 and TRBJ1-2, with 7 bases matching TRBD1. V lost 3 bases and J lost 2; bases outside the gene matches: 6. The CDR3 spans 15 residues. Germline CDR1 reads LNHDA; CDR2 reads SQIVND (reference sequence). The CDR3 is CASSIWGQINYGYTF. The CDR3 DNA follows: TGTGCCAGTAGTATCTGGGGACAGATCAACTATGGCTACACCTTC.

This clonotype has at least ten counts. The genes are TRBV19 and TRBJ2-5, with 7 positions matching TRBD1. This CDR3 contains 15 residues. V shed 0 bases, J shed 5 bases, and the junction held 6 bases outside the gene matches. The germline V gene encodes CDR1 LNHDA and CDR2 SQIVND (reference sequence). As DNA, the CDR3 is TGTGCCAGTAGTATAGAAGGACAGGTAACGGAGACCCAGTACTTC. It encodes CASSIEGQVTETQYF.

In this sample, this clonotype turned up many times. The chain joins TRBV28 to TRBJ1-4; D remains unclear. The CDR3 runs 16 residues. V gave up 2 bases and J gave up 2 bases, with 12 bases separating them. CDR1 and CDR2 (germline): MDHEN, SYDVKM. CDR3 sequence (DNA): TGTGCCAGCAGTTTAAGTGGAGTAGGGACTAATGAAAAACTGTTTTTT. Protein: CASSLSGVGTNEKLFF.

There are many counts of this clonotype. The chain employs TRBV27 and TRBJ1-6; D might be TRBD1 (6 bases). The CDR3 totals 15 residues. V was trimmed by 0 bases and J by 10 bases, leaving 13 bases between them. The germline V gene has CDR1 MNHEY and CDR2 SMNVEV (reference sequence). The CDR3 spells CASSLSGGSSSPLHF. As DNA, the CDR3 is TGTGCCAGCAGTTTATCGGGGGGCAGTTCGTCACCCCTCCACTTT.

This clonotype was counted ten times or more. The genes are TRBV20-1 and TRBJ2-3, with 7 bases lining up with TRBD1. The V gene end was trimmed by 3 bases and the J gene end by 1 base; junction bases not matched to a gene: 10. The CDR3 runs 16 residues. Germline V gene sequence: CDR1 DFQATT, CDR2 SNEGSKA (reference sequence). The CDR3 DNA sequence: TGCAGTGCTAGCCCACCGACAGGGTTCGGCACAGATACGCAGTATTTT. Translated, it gives CSASPPTGFGTDTQYF.

This clonotype has a count of ten or more. The chain employs TRBV20-1 and TRBJ1-1; 11 positions match TRBD1. The CDR3 has 14 residues. Germline CDR1 DFQATT, CDR2 SNEGSKA (reference sequence). The V gene end was trimmed by 6 bases and the J gene end by 7 bases; junction bases not matched to a gene: 10. CDR3 nucleotide sequence: TGCAGTGCCAAGAGGGGGACAGGGGGAGGTGAAGCTTTCTTT. Translated, it gives CSAKRGTGGGEAFF.

The gene calls are TRBV20-1 and TRBJ1-5, with TRBD1 as a possible D gene (6 bases). Germline V gene lookup returns CDR1 DFQATT and CDR2 SNEGSKA (reference sequence). Trimming took 2 bases from V and 8 from J, leaving 19 bases between them. CDR3 length equals 15 residues. CDR3 in DNA: TGCAGTGCTAGAAGCAGGCGGATCCAGGGGAAGCCCCAGCATTTT. The encoded protein is CSARSRRIQGKPQHF.

By proportion, this clonotype is medium-sized. This rearrangement joins TRBV28 to TRBJ2-7, with 7 bases that match TRBD2. The junction had 6 bases not matched to a gene; V was cut back by 1 base and J by 3 bases. CDR3 length: 15 amino acids. CDR1 is MDHEN and CDR2 is SYDVKM in the germline V gene. CDR3 DNA sequence: TGTGCCAGCAGTTTATCCGGGCTAGCGGTCTACGAGCAGTACTTC. This codes for CASSLSGLAVYEQYF.